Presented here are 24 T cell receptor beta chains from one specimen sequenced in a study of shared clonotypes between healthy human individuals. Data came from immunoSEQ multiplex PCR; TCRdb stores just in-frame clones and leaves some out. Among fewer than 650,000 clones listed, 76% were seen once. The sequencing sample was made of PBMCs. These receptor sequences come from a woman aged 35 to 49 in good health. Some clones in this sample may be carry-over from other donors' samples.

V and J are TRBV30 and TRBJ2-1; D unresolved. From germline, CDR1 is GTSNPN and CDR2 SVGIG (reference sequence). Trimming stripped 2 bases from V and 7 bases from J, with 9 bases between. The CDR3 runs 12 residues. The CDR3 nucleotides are TGTGCCTGGAGTACCTCGTGGAATGAGCAGTTCTTC. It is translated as CAWSTSWNEQFF.

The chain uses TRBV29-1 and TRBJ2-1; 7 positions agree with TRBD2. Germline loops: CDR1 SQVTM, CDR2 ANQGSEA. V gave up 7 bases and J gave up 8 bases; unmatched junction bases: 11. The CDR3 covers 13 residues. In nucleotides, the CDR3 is TGCAGCGCCGAGGGTGGACTAGTGGATGAGCAGTTCTTC. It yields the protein CSAEGGLVDEQFF.

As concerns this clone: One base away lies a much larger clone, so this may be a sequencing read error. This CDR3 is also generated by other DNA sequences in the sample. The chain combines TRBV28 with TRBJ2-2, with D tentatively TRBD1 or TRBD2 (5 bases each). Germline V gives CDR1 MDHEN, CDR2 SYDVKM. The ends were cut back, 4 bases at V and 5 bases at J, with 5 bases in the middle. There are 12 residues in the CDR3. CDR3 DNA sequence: TGTGCCAGCAGTTGGGGGACCGGGGAGCTGTTTTTT. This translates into CASSWGTGELFF. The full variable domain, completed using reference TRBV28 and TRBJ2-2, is DVKVTQSSRYLVKRTGEKVFLECVQDMDHENMFWYRQDPGLGLRLIYFSYDVKMKEKGDIPEGYSVSREKKERFSLILESASTNQTSMYLCASSWGTGELFFGEGSRLTVL.

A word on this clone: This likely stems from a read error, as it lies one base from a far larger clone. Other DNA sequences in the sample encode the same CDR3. CDR3 protein: CASTPATAGANVLTF. The CDR3, as DNA: TGCGCCAGCACCCCCGCCACGGCTGGGGCCAACGTCCTGACTTTT. The V gene is TRBV10-2, the J gene TRBJ2-6, with a possible D match to TRBD1 (5 bases). CDR1 and CDR2 (germline): WSHSY, SAAADI. CDR3 length: 15 amino acids.

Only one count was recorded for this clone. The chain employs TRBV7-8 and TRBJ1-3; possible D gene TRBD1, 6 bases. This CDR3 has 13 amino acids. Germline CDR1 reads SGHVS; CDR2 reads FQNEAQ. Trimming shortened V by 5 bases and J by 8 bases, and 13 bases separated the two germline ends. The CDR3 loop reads CASSHLGGDTIYF. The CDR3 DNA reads TGTGCCAGCAGCCACTTAGGGGGGGACACCATATATTTT.

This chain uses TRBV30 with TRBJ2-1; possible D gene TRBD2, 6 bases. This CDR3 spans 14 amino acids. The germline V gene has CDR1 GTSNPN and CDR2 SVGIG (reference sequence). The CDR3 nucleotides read TGTGCATTGAAGGGAGGCAACTCCTACAATGAGCAGTTCTTC. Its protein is CALKGGNSYNEQFF.

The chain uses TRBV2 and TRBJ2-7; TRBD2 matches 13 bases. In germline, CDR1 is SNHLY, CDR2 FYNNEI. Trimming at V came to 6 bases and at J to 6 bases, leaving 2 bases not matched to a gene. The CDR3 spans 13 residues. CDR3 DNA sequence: TGTGCCAGCAGGAGGACTAGCGGGGGCGAGCAGTACTTC. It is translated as CASRRTSGGEQYF.

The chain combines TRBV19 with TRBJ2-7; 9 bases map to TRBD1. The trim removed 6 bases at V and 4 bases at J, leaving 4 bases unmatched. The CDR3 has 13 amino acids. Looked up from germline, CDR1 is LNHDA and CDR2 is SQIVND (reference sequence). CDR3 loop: CASRGTGLYEQYF. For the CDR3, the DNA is TGTGCCAGTAGAGGGACAGGGCTATACGAGCAGTACTTC.

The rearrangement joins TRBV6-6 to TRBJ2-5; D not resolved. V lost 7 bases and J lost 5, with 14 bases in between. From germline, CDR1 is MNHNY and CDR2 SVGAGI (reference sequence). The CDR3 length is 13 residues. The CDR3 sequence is CASTPVGMETQYF. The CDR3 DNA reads TGTGCCAGCACCCCTGTGGGTATGGAGACCCAGTACTTC.

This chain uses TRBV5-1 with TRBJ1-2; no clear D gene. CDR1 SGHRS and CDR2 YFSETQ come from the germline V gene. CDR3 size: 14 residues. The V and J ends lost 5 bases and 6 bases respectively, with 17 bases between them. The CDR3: CASSNEGAGNGYTF. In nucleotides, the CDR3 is TGCGCCAGCAGTAACGAGGGTGCTGGGAATGGCTACACCTTC.

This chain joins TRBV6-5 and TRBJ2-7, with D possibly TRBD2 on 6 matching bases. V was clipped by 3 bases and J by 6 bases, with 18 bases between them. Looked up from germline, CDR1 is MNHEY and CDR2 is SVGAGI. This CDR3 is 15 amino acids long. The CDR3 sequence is CASSYESGVVSEQYF. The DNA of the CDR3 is TGTGCCAGCAGTTATGAGTCGGGAGTGGTCTCCGAGCAGTACTTC.

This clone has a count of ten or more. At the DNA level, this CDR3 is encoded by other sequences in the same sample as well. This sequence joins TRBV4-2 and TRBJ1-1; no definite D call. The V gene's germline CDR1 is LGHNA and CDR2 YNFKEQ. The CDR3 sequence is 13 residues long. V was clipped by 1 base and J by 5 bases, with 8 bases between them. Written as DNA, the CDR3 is TGTGCCAGCAGCCAAGGTCGAAAGACTGAAGCTTTCTTT. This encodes CASSQGRKTEAFF.

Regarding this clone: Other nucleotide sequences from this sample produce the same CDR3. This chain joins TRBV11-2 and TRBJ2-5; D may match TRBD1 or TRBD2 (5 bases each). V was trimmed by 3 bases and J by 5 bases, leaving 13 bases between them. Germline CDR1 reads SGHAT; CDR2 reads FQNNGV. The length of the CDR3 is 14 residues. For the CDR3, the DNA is TGTGCCAGCAGCTTGGGGCCCACGGGGGAGACCCAGTACTTC. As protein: CASSLGPTGETQYF.

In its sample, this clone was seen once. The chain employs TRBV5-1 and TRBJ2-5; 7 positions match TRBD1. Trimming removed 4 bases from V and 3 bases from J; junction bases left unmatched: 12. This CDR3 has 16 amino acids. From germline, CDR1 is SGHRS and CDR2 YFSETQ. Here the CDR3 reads CASSKAPGTAEETQYF. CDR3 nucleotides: TGCGCCAGCAGCAAAGCCCCCGGGACAGCCGAAGAGACCCAGTACTTC.

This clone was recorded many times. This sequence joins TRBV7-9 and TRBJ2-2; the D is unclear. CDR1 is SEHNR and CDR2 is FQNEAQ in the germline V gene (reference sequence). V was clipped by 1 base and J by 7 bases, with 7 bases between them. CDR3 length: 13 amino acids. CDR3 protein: CASSLGTFGELFF. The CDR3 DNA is TGTGCCAGCAGCTTAGGGACGTTCGGGGAGCTGTTTTTT.

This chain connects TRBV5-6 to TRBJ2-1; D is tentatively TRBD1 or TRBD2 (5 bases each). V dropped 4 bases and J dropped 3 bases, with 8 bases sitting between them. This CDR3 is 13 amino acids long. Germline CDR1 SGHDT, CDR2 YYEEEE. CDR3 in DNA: TGTGCCAGCAGCGGGACCTTCTACAATGAGCAGTTCTTC. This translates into CASSGTFYNEQFF.

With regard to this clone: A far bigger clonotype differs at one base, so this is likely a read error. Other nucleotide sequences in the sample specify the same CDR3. CDR3 protein: CASSEGAGGSYEQYF. CDR3 sequence (DNA): TGTGCTAGCAGTGAAGGGGCAGGGGGCTCCTACGAGCAGTACTTC. The V gene is TRBV6-1, the J gene TRBJ2-7, with 7 bases aligning to TRBD1. The germline V gene has CDR1 MNHNS and CDR2 SASEGT. This CDR3 spans 15 amino acids.

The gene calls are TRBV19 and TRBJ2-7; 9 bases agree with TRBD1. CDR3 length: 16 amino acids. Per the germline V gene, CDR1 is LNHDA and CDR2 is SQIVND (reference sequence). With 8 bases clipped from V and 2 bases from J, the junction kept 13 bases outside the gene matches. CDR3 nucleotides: TGTGCCAGTTCCAGAATTGGACAGGGGCCACCCTACGAGCAGTACTTC. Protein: CASSRIGQGPPYEQYF.

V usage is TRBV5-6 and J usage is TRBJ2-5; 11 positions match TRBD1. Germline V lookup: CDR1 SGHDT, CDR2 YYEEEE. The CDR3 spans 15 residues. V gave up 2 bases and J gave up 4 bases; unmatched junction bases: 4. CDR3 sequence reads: CASSFGQGATETQYF. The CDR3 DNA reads TGTGCCAGCAGCTTTGGACAGGGGGCAACAGAGACCCAGTACTTC.

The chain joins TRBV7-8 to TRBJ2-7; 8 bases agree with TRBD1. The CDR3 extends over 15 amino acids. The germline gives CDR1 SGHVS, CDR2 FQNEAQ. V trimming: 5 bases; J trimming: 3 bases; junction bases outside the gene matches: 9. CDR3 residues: CASSRTGTGGYEQYF. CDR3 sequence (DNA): TGTGCCAGCAGCCGCACCGGGACAGGAGGCTACGAGCAGTACTTC.

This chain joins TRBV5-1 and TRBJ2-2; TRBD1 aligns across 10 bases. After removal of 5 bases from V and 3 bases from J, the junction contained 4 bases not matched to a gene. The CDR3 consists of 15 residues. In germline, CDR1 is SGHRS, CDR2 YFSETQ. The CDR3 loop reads CASSSGTGDTGELFF. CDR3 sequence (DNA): TGCGCCAGCAGTTCTGGGACAGGGGACACCGGGGAGCTGTTTTTT.

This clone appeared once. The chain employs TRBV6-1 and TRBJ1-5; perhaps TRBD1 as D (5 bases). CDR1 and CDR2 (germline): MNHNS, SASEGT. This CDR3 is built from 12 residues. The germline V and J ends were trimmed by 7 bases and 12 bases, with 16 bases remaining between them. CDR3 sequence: CASTLSGGGQHF. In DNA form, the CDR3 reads TGTGCCAGCACCCTCTCCGGGGGGGGCCAGCATTTT.

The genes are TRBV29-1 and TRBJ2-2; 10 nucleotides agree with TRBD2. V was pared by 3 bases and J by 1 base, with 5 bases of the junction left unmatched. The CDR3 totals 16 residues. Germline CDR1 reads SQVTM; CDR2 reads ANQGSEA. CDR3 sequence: CSVDATSGKNTGELFF. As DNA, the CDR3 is TGCAGCGTTGATGCTACTAGCGGGAAGAACACCGGGGAGCTGTTTTTT.

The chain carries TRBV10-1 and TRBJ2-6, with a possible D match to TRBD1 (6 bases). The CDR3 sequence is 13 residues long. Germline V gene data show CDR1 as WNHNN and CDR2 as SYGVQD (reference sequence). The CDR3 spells CVGRDTGANVLTF. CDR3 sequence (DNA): TGCGTGGGACGGGACACTGGGGCCAACGTCCTGACTTTC.